The T cell receptor (beta chain) described here comes from a study of technical replicates of blood from several donors. TCRdb's copy holds only in-frame clones and misses some; the assay was immunoSEQ multiplex PCR. The sample carries fewer than 90,000 clones, about nine tenths recorded once. The sample taken for sequencing was T cells isolated from PBMCs. The sequence came from a human donor in good health.

Written as DNA, the CDR3 is TGTGCCAGCAGCTTAGGCGGTACTTACGAGCAGTACTTC. This encodes CASSLGGTYEQYF. The V gene is TRBV7-8, the J gene TRBJ2-7; D gene ambiguous. The germline V and J ends were trimmed by 1 base and 4 bases, with 8 bases remaining between them. Looked up from germline, CDR1 is SGHVS and CDR2 is FQNEAQ. The CDR3 spans 13 residues.